Presented here are 21 T cell receptor beta chains from one specimen sequenced in a study of beta chain features in type 1 diabetes. Reverse transcription of all isolated RNA meant that expressed TCRB transcripts were sequenced. TCRdb keeps only in-frame clones here, not all; method: immunoSEQ multiplex PCR. The sample has around 300,000 clones; 13% to 15% are singletons. Sequenced material: central memory CD4+ T cells from blood. These receptors came from a man between 25 and 39 years old in good health.

This clone was recorded a few times. CDR3 amino acids: CASSEPGLAAKQYF. DNA of the CDR3: TGTGCCAGCAGTGAACCGGGACTAGCGGCGAAGCAGTACTTC. The rearrangement uses TRBV25-1 and TRBJ2-7; 11 nucleotides match TRBD2. There are 14 residues in the CDR3. The trim removed 2 bases at V and 8 bases at J, leaving 5 bases unmatched. The germline gives CDR1 MGHDK, CDR2 SYGVNS.

The V and J genes are TRBV14 and TRBJ2-5, with D perhaps TRBD2 (6 bases). The V gene's germline CDR1 is SGHDN and CDR2 FVKESK. This CDR3 contains 13 residues. V gave up 8 bases and J gave up 0 bases, with 10 bases separating them. The CDR3 protein is CASARGNQETQYF. The CDR3 DNA follows: TGTGCCAGCGCTCGGGGGAACCAAGAGACCCAGTACTTC.

This chain connects TRBV7-3 to TRBJ1-1; no firm D call. Germline V gene data show CDR1 as SGHTA and CDR2 as FQGTGA. Deletions cut 3 bases from V and 6 bases from J, with 8 bases between. This CDR3 has 12 amino acids. The CDR3, as DNA: TGTGCCAGCAGCTTTGGGATAGCTGAAGCTTTCTTT. Its translation is CASSFGIAEAFF.

This clone has just a few counts. The chain couples TRBV29-1 to TRBJ1-1; possibly TRBD1 for D (5 bases). Trimming cost V 3 bases and J 6 bases, with 14 bases left between them. CDR3 length equals 13 residues. The germline V gene has CDR1 SQVTM and CDR2 ANQGSEA. Here the CDR3 DNA reads TGCAGCGTTGACCGGGGGGTTTCCTCTGAAGCTTTCTTT. Translating it yields CSVDRGVSSEAFF. The whole variable domain, filled in from reference TRBV29-1 and TRBJ1-1, reads SAVISQKPSRDICQRGTSLTIQCQVDSQVTMMFWYRQQPGQSLTLIATANQGSEATYESGFVIDKFPISRPNLTFSTLTVSNMSPEDSSIYLCSVDRGVSSEAFFGQGTRLTVV.

This chain's CDR3 is CASTPGLAGYSYNEQFF. The CDR3 nucleotides are TGTGCCAGCACCCCGGGACTAGCGGGTTACTCCTACAATGAGCAGTTCTTC. This chain joins TRBV2 and TRBJ2-1, with TRBD2 matching 12 bases. This CDR3 has 17 amino acids. J lost 0 bases, V lost 7 bases, and 7 bases had no gene match. The germline CDR1 and CDR2 sequences are SNHLY and FYNNEI.

The chain links TRBV2 to TRBJ2-5; 11 positions agree with TRBD1. The CDR3 contains 14 residues. Germline CDR1 reads SNHLY; CDR2 reads FYNNEI. V lost 6 bases, J lost 2 bases, and 2 bases stayed unmatched. CDR3 loop: CASRDRGLQETQYF. The CDR3 DNA follows: TGTGCCAGCAGGGACAGGGGGCTGCAAGAGACCCAGTACTTC.

The chain recombines TRBV4-2 with TRBJ1-1, with 10 bases that match TRBD1. Unmatched junction bases numbered 10, after V lost 5 bases and J lost 7 bases. CDR3 size: 15 residues. The germline gives CDR1 LGHNA, CDR2 YNFKEQ. As DNA, the CDR3 is TGTGCCAGCAGCACTCGACAGGGGGCCCGGGGTGAAGCTTTCTTT. It translates to CASSTRQGARGEAFF.

The rearrangement joins TRBV9 to TRBJ1-2; tentative D call: TRBD1 (6 bases). The CDR3 sequence is 14 residues long. The germline V and J ends were trimmed by 1 base and 7 bases, with 14 bases remaining between them. Germline-derived CDR1 and CDR2 are SGDLS and YYNGEE. CDR3 bases: TGTGCCAGCAGCGTACTTGAGGGGGTGAGTGGCTACACCTTC. It encodes CASSVLEGVSGYTF.

The chain uses TRBV15 and TRBJ1-5; D gene uncertain. This CDR3 has 15 residues. Germline loops: CDR1 LNHNV, CDR2 YYDKDF (reference sequence). Trimming left V 0 bases short and J 3 bases short, with 9 bases between. CDR3 residues: CATSRDRESNQPQHF. DNA for the CDR3: TGTGCCACCAGCAGAGATCGAGAGTCCAATCAGCCCCAGCATTTT.

This chain joins TRBV7-9 and TRBJ2-5; D is perhaps TRBD2 (5 bases). The CDR3 extends over 12 amino acids. The V gene lost 4 bases and the J gene lost 7 bases, with 10 bases spanning the gap. The V gene's germline CDR1 is SEHNR and CDR2 FQNEAQ (reference sequence). Here the CDR3 DNA reads TGTGCCAGCAGCTCGGAGGTCTGGACCCAGTACTTC. Encoded protein: CASSSEVWTQYF.

This chain uses TRBV6-5 with TRBJ1-4; D is unclear. Germline V gene data show CDR1 as MNHEY and CDR2 as SVGAGI. The CDR3 totals 13 residues. V lost 6 bases to trimming and J lost 11 bases, with 16 bases between them. This CDR3 reads CASRPPTLNKLFF. The CDR3 DNA reads as TGTGCCAGCAGGCCACCGACGCTGAATAAACTGTTTTTT.

CDR3 DNA: TGCAGTGCGCTAGTAGGGAATACGCAGTATTTT. Residues: CSALVGNTQYF. This chain connects TRBV20-1 to TRBJ2-3, with D uncertain. The CDR3 is made up of 11 amino acids. The V gene's germline CDR1 is DFQATT and CDR2 SNEGSKA (reference sequence). The V and J ends lost 6 bases and 7 bases respectively, with 11 bases between them.

This rearrangement joins TRBV11-3 to TRBJ2-2; weak D call: TRBD2 (5 bases). V was cut by 5 bases and J by 2 bases, with 9 bases left in between. The CDR3 has 14 residues. Looked up from germline, CDR1 is SGHNT and CDR2 is YENEEA. For the CDR3, the DNA is TGTGCCAGCAGCCCAGGACTTAACACCGGGGAGCTGTTTTTT. This codes for CASSPGLNTGELFF.

This clone was recorded a few times. V usage is TRBV5-4 and J usage is TRBJ2-5; TRBD1 or TRBD2 may be the D gene (7 bases each). The CDR3 consists of 13 residues. V lost 5 bases to trimming and J lost 5 bases, with 13 bases between them. From germline, CDR1 is SGHNT and CDR2 YYREEE (reference sequence). The DNA for the CDR3 is TGTGCCAGCAGTAGACAGGGAGGGGAGACCCAGTACTTC. Protein product: CASSRQGGETQYF.

This clone was picked up a small number of times. The chain is built from TRBV25-1 and TRBJ1-2; D gene uncertain. V shed 1 base and J shed 2 bases, with 8 bases lying between them. CDR3 size: 14 residues. The germline V gene has CDR1 MGHDK and CDR2 SYGVNS. CDR3 DNA: TGTGCCAGCAGTGAATGGACGGGGAACTATGGCTACACCTTC. This codes for CASSEWTGNYGYTF.

The chain carries TRBV11-2 and TRBJ2-3; no definite D call. The CDR3 consists of 13 residues. CDR1 is SGHAT, CDR2 FQNNGV, per germline. The V end was cut by 6 bases, the J end by 4 bases, with 11 bases between. CDR3 DNA: TGTGCCAGCAGATTACAAGGGCCAGATACGCAGTATTTT. Translating gives CASRLQGPDTQYF.

This clone was detected only a few times. The rearrangement links TRBV2 to TRBJ2-7, with D hard to call. This CDR3 region has 12 residues. Germline V gene sequence: CDR1 SNHLY, CDR2 FYNNEI. Deletions cut 7 bases from V and 3 bases from J, with 10 bases between. CDR3 protein: CASMVVGYEQYF. CDR3 nucleotide sequence: TGTGCCAGCATGGTAGTCGGCTACGAGCAGTACTTC.

This chain uses TRBV7-9 with TRBJ2-7; 8 bases map to TRBD2. Germline-derived CDR1 and CDR2 are SEHNR and FQNEAQ (reference sequence). V lost 1 base and J lost 2; bases outside the gene matches: 13. The CDR3 totals 18 residues. In DNA, the CDR3 is TGTGCCAGCAGCTTAGAGGCTAGCGGGTTTTCAAATACCTACGAGCAGTACTTC. Protein sequence: CASSLEASGFSNTYEQYF. Full variable domain (outside the CDR3, taken from reference TRBV7-9 and TRBJ2-7): DTGVSQNPRHKITKRGQNVTFRCDPISEHNRLYWYRQTLGQGPEFLTYFQNEAQLEKSRLLSDRFSAERPKGSFSTLEIQRTEQGDSAMYLCASSLEASGFSNTYEQYFGPGTRLTVT.

V is TRBV9 and J is TRBJ1-2; D perhaps matches TRBD1 (6 bases). Trimming took off 2 bases at V and 3 bases at J, with 11 bases between the two ends. This CDR3 is 14 amino acids long. Germline V gene sequence: CDR1 SGDLS, CDR2 YYNGEE. CDR3 amino acids: CASSVRGQDYGYTF. CDR3 DNA sequence: TGTGCCAGCAGCGTGCGGGGGCAGGACTATGGCTACACCTTC.

This clone was seen only a few times. The J gene is TRBJ2-3, the V gene TRBV2, with unresolved D. This CDR3 spans 14 amino acids. V was clipped by 6 bases and J by 4 bases, with 14 bases between them. From germline, CDR1 is SNHLY and CDR2 FYNNEI. The CDR3 DNA reads as TGTGCCAGCAGCCCACCATCTTCCTCAGATACGCAGTATTTT. Its protein is CASSPPSSSDTQYF.

This clone has more than one count but fewer than ten. The rearrangement joins TRBV18 to TRBJ1-5; D is ambiguous. Per the germline V gene, CDR1 is KGHSH and CDR2 is LQKENI. There are 12 residues in the CDR3. V was cut by 2 bases and J by 6 bases, with 5 bases left in between. The CDR3 sequence: CASSPGSQPQHF. As DNA, the CDR3 is TGTGCCAGCTCACCAGGGAGTCAGCCCCAGCATTTT.